This record looks at one TCR beta chain sequence and its context. TCRdb's table, derived via immunoSEQ multiplex PCR, lists solely in-frame clones and lacks some. The sample comprises over 100,000 clones, approximately 90% of which are singletons, and approximately 4.3% rests with the top ten. The data are from a study of blood T cell repertoires in COVID-19. J lost 8 bases, V lost 6 bases, and 8 bases had no gene match. The V gene's germline CDR1 is SNHLY and CDR2 FYNNEI. This CDR3 is 13 amino acids long. Sequenced material: peripheral blood. The source is a man in his fifties or sixties with COVID-19, enrolled during active disease. The chain joins TRBV2 to TRBJ1-2; 8 bases map to TRBD1. Written as DNA, the CDR3 is TGTGCCAGCAGCGGACAGGGAATTCACGGCTACACCTTC. This sequence encodes CASSGQGIHGYTF.